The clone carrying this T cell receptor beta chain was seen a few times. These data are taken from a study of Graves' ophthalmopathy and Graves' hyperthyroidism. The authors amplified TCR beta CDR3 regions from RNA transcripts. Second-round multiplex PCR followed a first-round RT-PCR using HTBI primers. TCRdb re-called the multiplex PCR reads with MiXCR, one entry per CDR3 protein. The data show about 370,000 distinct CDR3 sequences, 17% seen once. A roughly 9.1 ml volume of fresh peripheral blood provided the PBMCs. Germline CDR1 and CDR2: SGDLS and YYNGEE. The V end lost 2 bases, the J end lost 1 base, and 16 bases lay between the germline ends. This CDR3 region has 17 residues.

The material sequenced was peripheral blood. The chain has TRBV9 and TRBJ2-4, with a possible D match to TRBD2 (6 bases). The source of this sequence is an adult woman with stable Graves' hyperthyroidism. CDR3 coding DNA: TGTGCCAGCAGCGTGCATTGGCGGGGTGGTGCCAAAAACATTCAGTACTTC. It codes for CASSVHWRGGAKNIQYF.